The sequence of this T cell receptor (beta chain) was determined in a study of breast tumors, draining lymph nodes, adjacent tissues. Regarding the study as a whole: Luminal-like breast cancer showed significantly higher tumor–nontumor repertoire similarity than basal-like.

The count of this clonotype is one. Its antigen is not identified. The lymph nodes were axillary draining lymph nodes from breast cancer patients. TCRdb reanalysed the multiplex PCR reads using MiXCR and keeps one entry per CDR3 protein. The sample includes about 230,000 distinct CDR3 sequences, roughly 32% of them seen just once. This CDR3 is 14 amino acids long. Germline V gene lookup returns CDR1 MGHDK and CDR2 SYGVNS. V lost 2 bases to trimming and J lost 9 bases, with 14 bases between them. The sample comprised axillary lymph node tissue. The chain uses TRBV25-1 and TRBJ1-3; tentatively, D is TRBD1 (6 bases). This receptor was obtained from a female donor with breast cancer. Some clones in this sample may be carry-over from other donors' samples. The CDR3 spells CASSERTAGGTIYF. CDR3 DNA sequence: TGTGCCAGCAGTGAAAGGACAGCTGGAGGCACCATATATTTT.